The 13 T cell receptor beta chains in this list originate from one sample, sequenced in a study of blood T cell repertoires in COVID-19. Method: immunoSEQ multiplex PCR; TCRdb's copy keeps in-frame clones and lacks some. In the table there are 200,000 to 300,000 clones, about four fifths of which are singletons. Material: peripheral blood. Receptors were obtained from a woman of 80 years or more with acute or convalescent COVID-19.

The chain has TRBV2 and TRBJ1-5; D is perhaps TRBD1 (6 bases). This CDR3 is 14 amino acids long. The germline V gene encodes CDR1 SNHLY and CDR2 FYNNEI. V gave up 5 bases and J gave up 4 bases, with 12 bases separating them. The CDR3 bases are TGTGCCAGCAGTAAACGACAGGAGAATCAGCCCCAGCATTTT. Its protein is CASSKRQENQPQHF. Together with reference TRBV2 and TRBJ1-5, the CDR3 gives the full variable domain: EPEVTQTPSHQVTQMGQEVILRCVPISNHLYFYWYRQILGQKVEFLVSFYNNEISEKSEIFDDQFSVERPDGSNFTLKIRSTKLEDSAMYFCASSKRQENQPQHFGDGTRLSIL.

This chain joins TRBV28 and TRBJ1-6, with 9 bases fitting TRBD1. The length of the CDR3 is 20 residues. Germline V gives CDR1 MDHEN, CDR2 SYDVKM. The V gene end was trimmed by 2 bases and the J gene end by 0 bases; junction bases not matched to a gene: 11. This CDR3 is CASSLPGQGKVTSYNSPLHF. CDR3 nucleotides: TGTGCCAGCAGTTTACCGGGACAGGGAAAAGTTACCTCCTATAATTCACCCCTCCACTTT.

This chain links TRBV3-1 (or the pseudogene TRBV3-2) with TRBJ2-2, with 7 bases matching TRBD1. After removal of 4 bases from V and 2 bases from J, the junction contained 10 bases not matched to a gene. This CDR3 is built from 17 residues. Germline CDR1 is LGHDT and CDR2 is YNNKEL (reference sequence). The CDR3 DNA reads TGTGCCAGCAGCCCCCCCCCGACAGGGCGTAACACCGGGGAGCTGTTTTTT. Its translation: CASSPPPTGRNTGELFF.

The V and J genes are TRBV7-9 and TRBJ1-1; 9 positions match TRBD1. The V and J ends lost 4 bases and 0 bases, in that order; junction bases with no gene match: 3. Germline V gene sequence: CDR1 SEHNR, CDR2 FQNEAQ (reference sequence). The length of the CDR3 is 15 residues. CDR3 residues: CASSSGDRVNTEAFF. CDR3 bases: TGTGCCAGCAGCTCGGGGGACAGGGTGAACACTGAAGCTTTCTTT. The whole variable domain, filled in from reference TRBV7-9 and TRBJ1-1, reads DTGVSQNPRHKITKRGQNVTFRCDPISEHNRLYWYRQTLGQGPEFLTYFQNEAQLEKSRLLSDRFSAERPKGSFSTLEIQRTEQGDSAMYLCASSSGDRVNTEAFFGQGTRLTVV.

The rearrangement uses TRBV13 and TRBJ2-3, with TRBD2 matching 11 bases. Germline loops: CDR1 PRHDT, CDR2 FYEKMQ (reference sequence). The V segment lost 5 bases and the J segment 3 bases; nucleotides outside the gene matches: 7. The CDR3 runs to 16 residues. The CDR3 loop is CASSKVAGGPTDTQYF. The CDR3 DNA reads TGTGCCAGCAGCAAAGTAGCGGGGGGGCCAACAGATACGCAGTATTTT.

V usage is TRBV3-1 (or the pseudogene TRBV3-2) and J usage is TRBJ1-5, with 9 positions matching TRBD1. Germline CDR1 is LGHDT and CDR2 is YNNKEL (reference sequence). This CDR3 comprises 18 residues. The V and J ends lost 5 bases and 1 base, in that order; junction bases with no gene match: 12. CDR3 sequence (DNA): TGTGCCAGCAGCTACGGACCCCCGGGACAGGGAAGCAATCAGCCCCAGCATTTT. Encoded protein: CASSYGPPGQGSNQPQHF.

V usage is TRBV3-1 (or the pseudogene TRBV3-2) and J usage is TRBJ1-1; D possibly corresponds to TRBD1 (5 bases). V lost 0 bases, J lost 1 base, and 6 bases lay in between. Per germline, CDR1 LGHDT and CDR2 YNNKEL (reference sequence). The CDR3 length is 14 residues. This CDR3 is CASSQEGRNTEAFF. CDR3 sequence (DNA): TGTGCCAGCAGCCAAGAGGGGCGGAACACTGAAGCTTTCTTT.

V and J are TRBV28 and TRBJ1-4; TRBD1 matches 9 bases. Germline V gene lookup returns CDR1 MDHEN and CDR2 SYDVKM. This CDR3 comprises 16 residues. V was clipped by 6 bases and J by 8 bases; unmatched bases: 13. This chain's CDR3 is CASSKQGAGLREKLFF. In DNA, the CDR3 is TGTGCCAGCAGCAAACAGGGGGCGGGACTGCGGGAAAAACTGTTTTTT.

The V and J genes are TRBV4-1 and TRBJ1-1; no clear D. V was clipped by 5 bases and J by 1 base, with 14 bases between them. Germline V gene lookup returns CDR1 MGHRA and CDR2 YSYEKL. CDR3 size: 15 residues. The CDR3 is CASSDLSTGNTEAFF. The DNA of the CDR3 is TGCGCCAGCAGCGATCTGTCGACGGGGAACACTGAAGCTTTCTTT.

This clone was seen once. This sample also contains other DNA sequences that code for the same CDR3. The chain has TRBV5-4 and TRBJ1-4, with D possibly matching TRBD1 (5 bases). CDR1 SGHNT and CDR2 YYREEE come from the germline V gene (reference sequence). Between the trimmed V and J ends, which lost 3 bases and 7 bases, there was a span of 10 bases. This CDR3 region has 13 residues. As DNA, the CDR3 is TGTGCCAGCAGCTCAAGGGGAGGTGAAAAACTGTTTTTT. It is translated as CASSSRGGEKLFF.

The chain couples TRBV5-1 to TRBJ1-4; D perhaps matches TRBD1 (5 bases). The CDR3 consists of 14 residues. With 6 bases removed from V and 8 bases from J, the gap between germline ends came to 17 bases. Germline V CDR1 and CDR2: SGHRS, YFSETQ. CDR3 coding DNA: TGCGCCAGCACTCAGTTGGGGCGGTGGGAAAAACTGTTTTTT. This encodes CASTQLGRWEKLFF.

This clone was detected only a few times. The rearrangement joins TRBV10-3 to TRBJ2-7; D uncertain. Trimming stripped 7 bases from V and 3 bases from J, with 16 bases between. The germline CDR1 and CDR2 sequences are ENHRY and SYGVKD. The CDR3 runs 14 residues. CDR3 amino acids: CAITETPSGYEQYF. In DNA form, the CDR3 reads TGTGCCATCACCGAGACCCCATCAGGCTACGAGCAGTACTTC.

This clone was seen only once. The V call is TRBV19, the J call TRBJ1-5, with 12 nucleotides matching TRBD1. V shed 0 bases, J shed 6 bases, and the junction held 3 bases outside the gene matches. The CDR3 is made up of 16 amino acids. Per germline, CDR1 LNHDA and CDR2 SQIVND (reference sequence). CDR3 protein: CASSIEGQGAGQPQHF. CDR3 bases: TGTGCCAGTAGTATAGAGGGACAGGGGGCAGGTCAGCCCCAGCATTTT.